What follows describes a single TCR beta chain. Other DNA sequences in the sample encode the same CDR3. Germline V gene data show CDR1 as KGHSH and CDR2 as LQKENI. This CDR3 spans 15 amino acids. The ends lost 2 bases at V and 0 bases at J; junction bases unmatched: 3. This sample is part of a study of cytomegalovirus exposure and HLA in healthy donors. Primers included in the PCR were 60 Vbeta and 13 Jbeta primers. TCRdb's table, derived via immunoSEQ multiplex PCR, lists solely in-frame clones and lacks some. The repertoire holds some 180,000 clones, with around 80% as singletons. This receptor was taken from a girl under 10 years old in good health and CMV-seropositive. V usage is TRBV18 and J usage is TRBJ1-1, with 7 bases identical to TRBD1. The sample taken for sequencing was PBMCs. DNA for the CDR3: TGTGCCAGCTCACCAGGAACAGGGGTGAACACTGAAGCTTTCTTT. Translated, it gives CASSPGTGVNTEAFF.